These 5 T cell receptor beta chains share one sample of origin, sequenced in a study of OX40 agonist ivuxolimab in advanced cancers. Some clones are missing from TCRdb's copy, which holds only in-frame ones; the method was immunoSEQ multiplex PCR. Of more than 50,000 clones detected, 75% to 90% appear once; the ten largest clones hold 1.9%. The input for sequencing was CD4+ or CD8+ T cells sorted from blood, taken in a trial of the OX40 agonist ivuxolimab. Source of these receptors: an adult with an advanced solid tumor such as melanoma, head and neck, liver or kidney cancer.

The DNA for the CDR3 is TGCGCCAGCATGAAACAGGGGCTTTCTGGAAACACCATATATTTT. Translation: CASMKQGLSGNTIYF. The V call is TRBV5-1, the J call TRBJ1-3, with 7 positions matching TRBD1. This CDR3 contains 15 residues. The trim removed 6 bases at V and 1 base at J, leaving 7 bases unmatched. Germline V gene sequence: CDR1 SGHRS, CDR2 YFSETQ.

The genes are TRBV16 and TRBJ1-1; 8 bases are a match to TRBD1. Germline trimming cut 5 bases from V and 1 base from J; bases unmatched to any gene: 3. Looked up from germline, CDR1 is KGHSY and CDR2 is FQNENV. This CDR3 contains 14 residues. The CDR3 DNA sequence: TGTGCCAGCAGCTCACAGGGGGGGAACACTGAAGCTTTCTTT. Its translation: CASSSQGGNTEAFF.

This sequence joins TRBV5-8 and TRBJ2-2; 8 bases fit TRBD1. Trimming removed 3 bases from V and 7 bases from J; junction bases left unmatched: 8. The CDR3 contains 15 residues. In germline, CDR1 is SGHTS, CDR2 YDEGEE. For the CDR3, the DNA is TGTGCCAGCAGCTCTCGGGACAGGCAAATCGGGGAGCTGTTTTTT. Its translation is CASSSRDRQIGELFF.

The chain is built from TRBV6-5 and TRBJ1-1; D ambiguous. The germline V gene encodes CDR1 MNHEY and CDR2 SVGAGI. Trimming cost V 6 bases and J 4 bases, with 15 bases left between them. CDR3 length equals 14 residues. CDR3 DNA sequence: TGTGCCAGCAGGACTTTAAAGGCGAGCACTGAAGCTTTCTTT. It encodes CASRTLKASTEAFF.

The V call is TRBV5-1, the J call TRBJ2-7, with D perhaps matching TRBD1 (6 bases). CDR3 length: 14 residues. Germline-derived CDR1 and CDR2 are SGHRS and YFSETQ. V lost 4 bases to trimming and J lost 5 bases, with 16 bases between them. The CDR3, as DNA: TGCGCCAGCAGCCCCGTAACAGGGAGCCACGAGCAGTACTTC. This sequence encodes CASSPVTGSHEQYF.